The 25 T cell receptor beta chains given below trace back to one sample, sequenced in a study of blood T cell repertoires in COVID-19 (dated by TCRdb to 2020 to 2021). Library preparation used the immunoSEQ multiplex PCR assay. Held by TCRdb, this immuneACCESS table contains in-frame sequences only and omits some clones. Under half of the omission traces to an unresolved V gene where checked; the cause of the rest is unknown. Counted in this sample were almost 250,000 clones; around 89% of them appeared once. Clones ranked in the top ten supply roughly 4% of the sample. Sequenced input: PBMCs or T cells enriched from blood (not recorded which). Receptor source: a woman in her thirties who had recovered from COVID-19.

This clone was counted once. The chain couples TRBV18 to TRBJ2-1; TRBD1 matches at 9 bases. The germline V gene encodes CDR1 KGHSH and CDR2 LQKENI. V trimming: 5 bases; J trimming: 7 bases; junction bases outside the gene matches: 9. This CDR3 region has 15 residues. The CDR3 here is CASSSQAGQGNEQFF. The CDR3 DNA reads TGTGCCAGCTCATCACAGGCGGGACAGGGTAATGAGCAGTTCTTC.

The J gene is TRBJ1-1, the V gene TRBV27; D unclear. The V gene's germline CDR1 is MNHEY and CDR2 SMNVEV (reference sequence). V was shortened by 5 bases and J by 1 base, with 17 bases between the two germline ends. This CDR3 is 16 amino acids long. This CDR3 is CASSPTKGGSNTEAFF. CDR3 bases: TGTGCCAGCAGTCCAACGAAGGGCGGGTCGAACACTGAAGCTTTCTTT.

V usage is TRBV19 and J usage is TRBJ2-7; possibly TRBD1 for D (5 bases). The CDR3 totals 15 residues. Trimming shortened V by 1 base and J by 3 bases, and 13 bases separated the two germline ends. The germline gives CDR1 LNHDA, CDR2 SQIVND (reference sequence). CDR3: CASSIAPTANYEQYF. CDR3 nucleotide sequence: TGTGCCAGTAGTATAGCTCCGACAGCCAACTACGAGCAGTACTTC.

This chain joins TRBV28 and TRBJ2-1, with TRBD2 identical over 9 bases. This CDR3 contains 14 residues. The germline gives CDR1 MDHEN, CDR2 SYDVKM. With V trimmed by 11 bases and J by 4 bases, 9 bases remained unmatched. The CDR3 loop is CAGSEREDYNEQFF. CDR3 coding DNA: TGTGCCGGGTCAGAGCGGGAGGATTACAATGAGCAGTTCTTC.

The chain employs TRBV5-8 and TRBJ2-7, with 9 bases aligning to TRBD1. The CDR3 totals 15 residues. The J segment lost 5 bases and the V segment lost 5 bases, leaving 11 bases of the junction unmatched. The V gene's germline CDR1 is SGHTS and CDR2 YDEGEE. CDR3 region: CASSRPGTGKDEQYF. The CDR3 nucleotides read TGTGCCAGCAGTCGCCCCGGGACAGGGAAGGACGAGCAGTACTTC.

This clone was recorded a few times. The chain is built from TRBV30 and TRBJ1-4; D possibly corresponds to TRBD1 (6 bases). Deletions cut 3 bases from V and 8 bases from J, with 13 bases between. This CDR3 has 13 amino acids. The V gene's germline CDR1 is GTSNPN and CDR2 SVGIG (reference sequence). In DNA form, the CDR3 reads TGTGCCTGGAGCAGCGGACAGTGGGAAAAACTGTTTTTT. Amino acids: CAWSSGQWEKLFF.

This rearrangement joins TRBV7-8 to TRBJ2-1; possibly TRBD2 for D (6 bases). Germline V gene sequence: CDR1 SGHVS, CDR2 FQNEAQ. This CDR3 region has 14 residues. V was clipped by 5 bases and J by 3 bases, with 11 bases between them. The CDR3 DNA is TGTGCCAGCAGCCTGGGACTTAACTACAATGAGCAGTTCTTC. It encodes CASSLGLNYNEQFF.

The V and J genes are TRBV7-9 and TRBJ2-7; maybe TRBD2 (6 bases). V lost 6 bases and J lost 4, with 22 bases in between. This CDR3 comprises 16 residues. The germline V gene has CDR1 SEHNR and CDR2 FQNEAQ (reference sequence). The CDR3 region is CASSSPEGRGSYEQYF. CDR3 bases: TGTGCCAGCAGTTCTCCCGAGGGTCGGGGGTCTTACGAGCAGTACTTC.

This clone has more than one count but fewer than ten. The chain recombines TRBV6-2 or TRBV6-3 with TRBJ2-2, with D maybe TRBD1 (6 bases). Looked up from germline, CDR1 is MNHEY and CDR2 is SVGEGT. The length of the CDR3 is 14 residues. V was pared by 5 bases and J by 7 bases, with 14 bases between. CDR3 amino acids: CASSAGTNGGELFF. For the CDR3, the DNA is TGTGCCAGCAGTGCTGGGACAAACGGCGGGGAGCTGTTTTTT.

The rearrangement joins TRBV7-2 to TRBJ2-1, with D perhaps matching TRBD2 (6 bases). The V end lost 2 bases, the J end lost 9 bases, and 20 bases lay between the germline ends. CDR1 and CDR2 (germline): SGHTA, FQGNSA. The CDR3 spans 16 residues. The CDR3 reads CASSLNPAGTYGEQFF. The CDR3 nucleotides are TGTGCCAGCAGCTTAAACCCAGCGGGCACGTACGGTGAGCAGTTCTTC.

The CDR3: CASSLLGQSNTEAFF. Written as DNA, the CDR3 is TGTGCCAGCAGCTTATTGGGACAGAGCAACACTGAAGCTTTCTTT. This sequence joins TRBV7-8 and TRBJ1-1, with 7 positions matching TRBD1. Germline trimming cut 2 bases from V and 2 bases from J; bases unmatched to any gene: 5. Germline V lookup: CDR1 SGHVS, CDR2 FQNEAQ. The CDR3 sequence is 15 residues long.

The CDR3 region has the DNA TGTGCCAGCATTGGCTCGACAGGGGGCACAGATACGCAGTATTTT. Protein: CASIGSTGGTDTQYF. V usage is TRBV28 and J usage is TRBJ2-3; TRBD1 agrees at 8 bases. V gave up 7 bases and J gave up 1 base; unmatched junction bases: 7. Germline V gene sequence: CDR1 MDHEN, CDR2 SYDVKM. The CDR3 loop spans 15 amino acids.

Regarding this clone: The junction departs from the called germline gene at one end, perhaps through a read error. This chain links TRBV27 with TRBJ1-5; D remains unclear. The germline V gene has CDR1 MNHEY and CDR2 SMNVEV (reference sequence). The CDR3 is 12 residues long. This chain's CDR3 is CASMSRGLPQHF. The CDR3 coding sequence is TGTGCAAGCATGAGCCGGGGTCTGCCCCAGCATTTT.

As concerns this clone: In the same sample, other DNA sequences code for this CDR3. The chain uses TRBV30 and TRBJ1-2, with D unresolved. The CDR3 length is 12 residues. From germline, CDR1 is GTSNPN and CDR2 SVGIG (reference sequence). Trimming removed 0 bases at V and 5 bases at J, with 7 bases between. The CDR3 nucleotides read TGTGCCTGGAGTGTAGGCGGTTATGGCTACACCTTC. Translating gives CAWSVGGYGYTF.

The chain couples TRBV19 to TRBJ2-6; possibly TRBD1 for D (6 bases). Between the trimmed V and J ends, which lost 7 bases and 9 bases, there was a span of 13 bases. Germline CDR1 and CDR2: LNHDA and SQIVND (reference sequence). This CDR3 is 13 amino acids long. The CDR3 DNA reads as TGTGCCAGTACTTACAGGGAAGACAACGTCCTGACTTTC. This encodes CASTYREDNVLTF.

This chain joins TRBV20-1 and TRBJ2-3; D uncertain. The CDR3 totals 13 residues. Germline V gene data show CDR1 as DFQATT and CDR2 as SNEGSKA (reference sequence). The V and J ends lost 5 bases and 3 bases respectively, with 12 bases between them. The CDR3 DNA is TGCAGTGCTCGTGGTAGCTCTACAGATACGCAGTATTTT. As protein: CSARGSSTDTQYF.

The genes are TRBV5-6 and TRBJ1-2; D is undetermined. CDR1 is SGHDT and CDR2 is YYEEEE in the germline V gene. The V end was cut by 0 bases, the J end by 2 bases, with 14 bases between. The CDR3 covers 16 residues. CDR3 DNA sequence: TGTGCCAGCAGCTTGGGTGGAGGTGGCAGGAACTATGGCTACACCTTC. It translates to CASSLGGGGRNYGYTF. The full variable domain, its missing parts supplied by reference TRBV5-6 and TRBJ1-2, is DAGVTQSPTHLIKTRGQQVTLRCSPKSGHDTVSWYQQALGQGPQFIFQYYEEEERQRGNFPDRFSGHQFPNYSSELNVNALLLGDSALYLCASSLGGGGRNYGYTFGSGTRLTVV.

This chain connects TRBV3-1 (or the pseudogene TRBV3-2) to TRBJ1-6; 9 nucleotides line up with TRBD1. Trimming at V came to 2 bases and at J to 6 bases, leaving 5 bases not matched to a gene. This CDR3 has 16 residues. CDR1 is LGHDT, CDR2 YNNKEL, per germline (reference sequence). The chain's CDR3 is CASSQITTGGNSPLHF. As DNA, the CDR3 is TGTGCCAGCAGCCAAATAACGACAGGGGGTAATTCACCCCTCCACTTT.

The rearrangement joins TRBV2 to TRBJ2-1; D is possibly TRBD2 (6 bases). CDR3 size: 15 residues. The V gene lost 6 bases and the J gene lost 9 bases, with 21 bases spanning the gap. Germline loops: CDR1 SNHLY, CDR2 FYNNEI. CDR3 coding DNA: TGTGCCAGCAGAGCTACTAGCTCTCGGCGTCGTGAGCAGTTCTTC. This codes for CASRATSSRRREQFF.

V and J are TRBV10-3 and TRBJ2-3; 7 nucleotides match TRBD1. Germline V gene sequence: CDR1 ENHRY, CDR2 SYGVKD. The CDR3 loop spans 15 amino acids. V lost 4 bases to trimming and J lost 0 bases; unmatched junction nucleotides: 4. Written as DNA, the CDR3 is TGTGCCATCAGTGGGAGGACAGGTAGCACAGATACGCAGTATTTT. It specifies CAISGRTGSTDTQYF.

The rearrangement joins TRBV10-3 to TRBJ2-3; a possible D gene is TRBD2 (7 bases). Trimming pared 2 bases from V and 3 bases from J, leaving 12 bases between. The CDR3 length is 15 residues. Germline V CDR1 and CDR2: ENHRY, SYGVKD. In nucleotides, the CDR3 is TGTGCCATCAGTGAGGCAAGGGGGGGTACAGATACGCAGTATTTT. This translates into CAISEARGGTDTQYF.

This chain links TRBV19 with TRBJ2-7; 11 bases fit TRBD2. J lost 8 bases, V lost 5 bases, and 8 bases had no gene match. CDR3 length equals 14 residues. CDR1 and CDR2 (germline): LNHDA, SQIVND (reference sequence). CDR3 in DNA: TGTGCCAGTAGTCCACCGGGACTAGCGGAAAAGCAGTACTTC. It translates to CASSPPGLAEKQYF.

The chain has TRBV29-1 and TRBJ1-3; TRBD1 is a possible D gene (5 bases). CDR1 is SQVTM, CDR2 ANQGSEA, per germline. Deletions cut 3 bases from V and 4 bases from J, with 10 bases between. This CDR3 is 13 amino acids long. CDR3 residues: CSVENGGGNTIYF. CDR3 nucleotides: TGCAGCGTTGAGAACGGGGGAGGAAACACCATATATTTT.

The rearrangement links TRBV5-1 to TRBJ2-7, with 13 bases matching TRBD2. Germline V gene sequence: CDR1 SGHRS, CDR2 YFSETQ. The CDR3 is 15 residues long. The junction had 4 bases not matched to a gene; V was cut back by 4 bases and J by 3 bases. The DNA for the CDR3 is TGCGCCAGCAGCCTCGGACTAGCGGGAGTCTACGAGCAGTACTTC. Translated, it gives CASSLGLAGVYEQYF.

V and J are TRBV13 and TRBJ1-2, with 10 bases fitting TRBD1. J lost 7 bases, V lost 0 bases, and 5 bases had no gene match. Germline V CDR1 and CDR2: PRHDT, FYEKMQ (reference sequence). This CDR3 is 15 amino acids long. The CDR3 is CASSLGVTGGSGYTF. The DNA for the CDR3 is TGTGCCAGCAGCTTAGGGGTGACAGGGGGCTCTGGCTACACCTTC.